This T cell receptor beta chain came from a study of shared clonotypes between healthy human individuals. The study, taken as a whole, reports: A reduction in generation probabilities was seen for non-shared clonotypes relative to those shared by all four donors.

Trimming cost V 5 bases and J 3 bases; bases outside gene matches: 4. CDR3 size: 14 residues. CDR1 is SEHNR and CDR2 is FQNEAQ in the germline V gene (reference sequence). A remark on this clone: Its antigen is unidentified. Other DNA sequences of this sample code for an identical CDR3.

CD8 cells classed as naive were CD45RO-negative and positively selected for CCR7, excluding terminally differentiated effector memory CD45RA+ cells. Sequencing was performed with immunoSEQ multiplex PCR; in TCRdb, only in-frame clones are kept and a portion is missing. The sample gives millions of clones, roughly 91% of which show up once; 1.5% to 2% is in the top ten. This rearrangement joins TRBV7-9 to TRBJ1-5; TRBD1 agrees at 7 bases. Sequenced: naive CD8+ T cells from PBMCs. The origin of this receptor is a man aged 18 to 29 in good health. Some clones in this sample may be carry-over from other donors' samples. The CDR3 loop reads CASSQGGLNQPQHF. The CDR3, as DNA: TGTGCCAGCAGCCAAGGGGGCCTCAATCAGCCCCAGCATTTT.